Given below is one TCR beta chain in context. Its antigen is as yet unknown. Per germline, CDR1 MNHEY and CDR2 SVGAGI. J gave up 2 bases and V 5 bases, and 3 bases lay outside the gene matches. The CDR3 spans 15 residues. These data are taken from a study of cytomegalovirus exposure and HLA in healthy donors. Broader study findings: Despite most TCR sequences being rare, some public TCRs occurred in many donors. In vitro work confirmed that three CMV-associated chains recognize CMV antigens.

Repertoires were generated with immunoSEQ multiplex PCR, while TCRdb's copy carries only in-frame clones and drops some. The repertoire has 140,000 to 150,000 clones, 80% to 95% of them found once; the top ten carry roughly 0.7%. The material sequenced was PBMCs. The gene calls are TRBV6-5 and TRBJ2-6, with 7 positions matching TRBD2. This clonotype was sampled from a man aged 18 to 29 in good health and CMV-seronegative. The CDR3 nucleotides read TGTGCCAGCAGTATTGGGGGGGCTGGGGCCAACGTCCTGACTTTC. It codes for CASSIGGAGANVLTF.